These 25 T cell receptor beta chains came from one sample sequenced in a study of shared clonotypes between healthy human individuals. Libraries were prepared by immunoSEQ multiplex PCR; TCRdb keeps only in-frame clonotypes and omits some of them. Seen here are under 1 million clones, 80% to 95% observed once, and the top ten hold around 24%. The naive CD8 subset, CD45RO-negative cells positively selected for CCR7, excluded terminally differentiated effector memory CD45RA+ cells. Sequenced sample: naive CD8+ T cells sorted from blood. The source is a man aged 25 to 40 in good health.

This clone was seen just once. This rearrangement joins TRBV29-1 to TRBJ1-1, with D unclear. The CDR3 is 15 residues long. The ends were cut back, 5 bases at V and 1 base at J, with 17 bases in the middle. Germline lookup yields CDR1 SQVTM and CDR2 ANQGSEA. The CDR3 nucleotides are TGCAGCGTTAGATCGGGCAGAAGATCGAACACTGAAGCTTTCTTT. It is translated as CSVRSGRRSNTEAFF.

The V and J genes are TRBV2 and TRBJ1-4; D is unclear. The V end lost 7 bases, the J end lost 8 bases, and 14 bases lay between the germline ends. The CDR3 has 13 amino acids. Germline V gene lookup returns CDR1 SNHLY and CDR2 FYNNEI. The DNA of the CDR3 is TGTGCCAGCAAAAAGAACCGGGAGGAAAAACTGTTTTTT. Translation gives CASKKNREEKLFF.

The DNA for the CDR3 is TGTGCCAGCAGCTTAGTCGGGGTGGCCGGGGAGCTGTTTTTT. Translation gives CASSLVGVAGELFF. The chain has TRBV7-2 and TRBJ2-2; maybe TRBD2 (5 bases). The V and J ends lost 1 base and 6 bases respectively, with 9 bases between them. This CDR3 comprises 14 residues. CDR1 is SGHTA, CDR2 FQGNSA, per germline.

As regards this clone: A much larger clone differs from this one at a single base, so this may be a read error. The genes are TRBV25-1 and TRBJ2-7; D gene ambiguous. This CDR3 region has 12 residues. The germline V gene has CDR1 MGHDK and CDR2 SYGVNS. The V end lost 4 bases, the J end lost 1 base, and 5 bases lay between the germline ends. CDR3 DNA: TGTGCCAGCAGTGCAGTATCCTACGAGCAGTACTTC. Amino acids: CASSAVSYEQYF.

The chain joins TRBV4-1 to TRBJ1-4; possibly TRBD1 for D (5 bases). Per the germline V gene, CDR1 is MGHRA and CDR2 is YSYEKL. This CDR3 has 17 residues. Trimming stripped 4 bases from V and 0 bases from J, with 15 bases between. The CDR3 sequence is CASSPRDMTATNEKLFF. CDR3 nucleotides: TGCGCCAGCAGCCCGAGAGATATGACAGCAACTAATGAAAAACTGTTTTTT.

This clone was counted only a few times. V and J are TRBV10-2 and TRBJ2-7; D gene ambiguous. Germline-derived CDR1 and CDR2 are WSHSY and SAAADI. The CDR3 totals 10 residues. Trimming took off 4 bases at V and 4 bases at J, with 2 bases between the two ends. The CDR3 loop is CASSGYEQYF. CDR3 DNA sequence: TGCGCCAGCAGTGGGTACGAGCAGTACTTC.

V is TRBV28 and J is TRBJ2-3; 7 nucleotides line up with TRBD2. The CDR3 extends over 16 amino acids. Germline CDR1 is MDHEN and CDR2 is SYDVKM. Losses at the gene ends were 5 bases for V and 0 bases for J; bases not matched to a gene: 8. CDR3 loop: CASSTPGGGSTDTQYF. DNA for the CDR3: TGTGCCAGCAGTACCCCGGGAGGAGGAAGCACAGATACGCAGTATTTT.

The gene calls are TRBV11-2 and TRBJ2-1; 10 bases align to TRBD2. This CDR3 has 15 amino acids. The junction had 2 bases not matched to a gene; V was cut back by 3 bases and J by 3 bases. Germline values: CDR1 SGHAT, CDR2 FQNNGV. CDR3 in amino acids: CASSFGLADYNEQFF. The DNA for the CDR3 is TGTGCCAGCAGCTTCGGACTAGCGGACTACAATGAGCAGTTCTTC.

The chain recombines TRBV5-5 with TRBJ2-5, with D perhaps matching TRBD1 (5 bases). The CDR3 runs 16 residues. Germline CDR1 and CDR2: SGHKS and YYEKEE (reference sequence). V was shortened by 1 base and J by 5 bases, with 18 bases between the two germline ends. The CDR3 spells CASSLTPRQGWETQYF. The CDR3 bases are TGTGCCAGCAGCTTGACTCCGCGGCAGGGATGGGAGACCCAGTACTTC.

This chain connects TRBV6-6 to TRBJ2-1, with 8 bases aligning to TRBD2. Germline CDR1 is MNHNY and CDR2 is SVGAGI (reference sequence). V was pared by 3 bases and J by 7 bases, with 5 bases of the junction left unmatched. The CDR3 length is 14 residues. In DNA form, the CDR3 reads TGTGCCAGCAGTTATTCCCTAGCGGGTAATGAGCAGTTCTTC. Its protein is CASSYSLAGNEQFF.

The rearrangement uses TRBV7-9 and TRBJ1-4; unclear D gene. The CDR3 totals 13 residues. Germline V CDR1 and CDR2: SEHNR, FQNEAQ (reference sequence). V dropped 5 bases and J dropped 8 bases, with 12 bases sitting between them. The CDR3 is CASSRDPVEKLFF. The CDR3 DNA reads as TGTGCCAGCAGCAGAGACCCGGTCGAAAAACTGTTTTTT. Drawing the rest from reference TRBV7-9 and TRBJ1-4, the complete variable domain is DTGVSQNPRHKITKRGQNVTFRCDPISEHNRLYWYRQTLGQGPEFLTYFQNEAQLEKSRLLSDRFSAERPKGSFSTLEIQRTEQGDSAMYLCASSRDPVEKLFFGSGTQLSVL.

The V and J genes are TRBV29-1 and TRBJ2-7; 10 bases map to TRBD2. V was clipped by 4 bases and J by 4 bases; unmatched bases: 13. Germline CDR1 SQVTM, CDR2 ANQGSEA. The CDR3 contains 16 residues. CDR3 nucleotide sequence: TGCAGCGTTGTGGGGGGGACCGGGACTAGCGAATACGAGCAGTACTTC. It codes for CSVVGGTGTSEYEQYF.

The chain recombines TRBV10-2 with TRBJ2-7; D unclear. The CDR3 runs to 14 residues. Germline assignment: CDR1 WSHSY and CDR2 SAAADI. Trimming shortened V by 0 bases and J by 0 bases, and 6 bases separated the two germline ends. CDR3 protein: CASSESYSSYEQYF. CDR3 nucleotide sequence: TGCGCCAGCAGTGAGTCATACAGCTCCTACGAGCAGTACTTC.

The V and J genes are TRBV6-1 and TRBJ1-3, with unresolved D. V was clipped by 0 bases and J by 0 bases, with 9 bases between them. This CDR3 has 16 amino acids. Germline CDR1 reads MNHNS; CDR2 reads SASEGT. The CDR3 protein is CASSEAILSSGNTIYF. The DNA of the CDR3 is TGTGCCAGCAGTGAAGCTATCCTCAGCTCTGGAAACACCATATATTTT.

The rearrangement joins TRBV10-1 to TRBJ2-2, with TRBD2 as a possible D gene (6 bases). V was clipped by 3 bases and J by 7 bases, with 9 bases between them. This CDR3 region has 13 residues. Germline loops: CDR1 WNHNN, CDR2 SYGVQD (reference sequence). The CDR3 DNA reads as TGCGCCAGCAGTGACGGCGGGGTCGGGGAGCTGTTTTTT. It translates to CASSDGGVGELFF.

The chain recombines TRBV10-3 with TRBJ2-7; TRBD1 matches at 8 bases. Trimming took 0 bases from V and 6 from J; bases not matched to a gene: 10. Germline lookup yields CDR1 ENHRY and CDR2 SYGVKD. The CDR3 contains 16 residues. This CDR3 reads CAISESLSGQGLEQYF. The CDR3 bases are TGTGCCATCAGTGAGTCGTTGTCTGGACAGGGCCTCGAGCAGTACTTC.

This clone was seen just once. The chain recombines TRBV27 with TRBJ2-7; D may be TRBD2 (7 bases). This CDR3 is built from 15 residues. V was clipped by 6 bases and J by 4 bases, with 19 bases between them. Germline V gene lookup returns CDR1 MNHEY and CDR2 SMNVEV (reference sequence). The CDR3 coding sequence is TGTGCCAGCAGCCTGGGGGCGGGGGCTTTATACGAGCAGTACTTC. This codes for CASSLGAGALYEQYF.

This rearrangement joins TRBV19 to TRBJ1-1; D uncertain. Germline V gene sequence: CDR1 LNHDA, CDR2 SQIVND (reference sequence). Trimming shortened V by 3 bases and J by 4 bases, and 12 bases separated the two germline ends. The CDR3 runs to 14 residues. CDR3 in amino acids: CASSMILEGTEAFF. The CDR3 region has the DNA TGTGCCAGTAGTATGATCCTAGAGGGCACTGAAGCTTTCTTT.

The rearrangement links TRBV11-3 to TRBJ2-7; 9 nucleotides match TRBD2. From germline, CDR1 is SGHNT and CDR2 YENEEA. The V segment lost 6 bases and the J segment 6 bases; nucleotides outside the gene matches: 9. This CDR3 spans 14 amino acids. This chain's CDR3 is CASSPSGTATEQYF. CDR3 bases: TGTGCCAGCAGTCCTAGCGGGACAGCGACCGAGCAGTACTTC.

This chain uses TRBV11-2 with TRBJ2-7, with D maybe TRBD1 (6 bases). Per germline, CDR1 SGHAT and CDR2 FQNNGV. The V and J ends lost 0 bases and 2 bases respectively, with 11 bases between them. The CDR3 is 15 residues long. This CDR3 is CASSLEGTIAYEQYF. The CDR3 DNA reads as TGTGCCAGCAGCTTAGAAGGGACAATCGCCTACGAGCAGTACTTC.

This chain joins TRBV28 and TRBJ2-6; TRBD1 matches at 11 bases. The CDR3 totals 17 residues. The ends lost 5 bases at V and 1 base at J; junction bases unmatched: 4. Germline lookup yields CDR1 MDHEN and CDR2 SYDVKM. The CDR3 is CASSPRDRGSGANVLTF. Written as DNA, the CDR3 is TGTGCCAGCAGTCCCCGGGACAGGGGGTCTGGGGCCAACGTCCTGACTTTC.

The rearrangement links TRBV27 to TRBJ2-7, with D uncertain. The CDR3 loop spans 10 amino acids. Germline V gene data show CDR1 as MNHEY and CDR2 as SMNVEV (reference sequence). The V and J ends lost 4 bases and 6 bases respectively, with 4 bases between them. The CDR3 is CASSSVEQYF. The CDR3 DNA is TGTGCCAGCAGTTCCGTCGAGCAGTACTTC.

Details on this clone: Different DNA sequences within this sample yield the same CDR3. The chain employs TRBV28 and TRBJ1-5; D is ambiguous. The CDR3 is 11 residues long. Per germline, CDR1 MDHEN and CDR2 SYDVKM. Trimming cost V 3 bases and J 7 bases, with 4 bases left between them. Here the CDR3 reads CASSFGQPQHF. In DNA form, the CDR3 reads TGTGCCAGCAGTTTCGGACAGCCCCAGCATTTT.

A single count supports this clone. The chain is built from TRBV6-5 and TRBJ2-5; weak D call: TRBD2 (5 bases). CDR3 length equals 14 residues. V was clipped by 5 bases and J by 7 bases, with 17 bases between them. CDR1 is MNHEY and CDR2 is SVGAGI in the germline V gene. The CDR3: CASSLLTSEGTQYF. The CDR3 coding sequence is TGTGCCAGCAGTCTCTTGACAAGCGAGGGGACCCAGTACTTC.

V is TRBV29-1 and J is TRBJ2-3; TRBD2 aligns across 12 bases. The germline gives CDR1 SQVTM, CDR2 ANQGSEA. The trim removed 2 bases at V and 6 bases at J, leaving 6 bases unmatched. This CDR3 contains 15 residues. The DNA for the CDR3 is TGCAGCGTTGAATGGGCTAGCGGGAGGGGTGATACGCAGTATTTT. Its translation is CSVEWASGRGDTQYF.